This T cell receptor beta chain was profiled in a study of cytomegalovirus exposure and HLA in healthy donors. Nominally healthy donors provided the samples, though records likely missed some immune exposures. It was with 60 Vbeta and 13 Jbeta primers that the PCR ran. Measured with immunoSEQ multiplex PCR; TCRdb has only the in-frame clones, and not every one. The sample comprises about 160,000 clones, 81% of which are singletons, and 1.3% rests with the top ten. Of note for this clone: The antigen is not known. This CDR3 is also generated by other DNA sequences in the sample.

Study conclusions and caveats: For most TCR sequences rarity was the rule, although some public TCRs occurred in many donors. The authors excluded some V segments, including TRBV6-2 and TRBV6-3, as indistinguishable.

The CDR3 has 14 amino acids. Looked up from germline, CDR1 is MDHEN and CDR2 is SYDVKM. Trimming pared 5 bases from V and 0 bases from J, leaving 8 bases between. Sequencing input: PBMCs. The V gene is TRBV28, the J gene TRBJ1-5; D uncertain. The TCR sequence derives from a man aged 50 to 59 in good health and CMV-seropositive. The CDR3 sequence: CASSRDYSNQPQHF. CDR3 DNA sequence: TGTGCCAGCAGTCGGGATTATAGCAATCAGCCCCAGCATTTT.